The rows below give T cell receptor beta chains drawn from one sample of a study of T cells after yellow fever vaccination. TCRdb analysed the 5' RACE reads with MiXCR anew, one entry per CDR3 protein. The repertoire holds hundreds of thousands of distinct CDR3 sequences, with around 12% as singletons. Here the sequenced sample was PBMCs, taken on the day of the yellow fever booster vaccination. These receptors were obtained from a man aged 25-40 years who received the YFV17D yellow fever vaccine. CDR3s include the opening cysteine and the closing phenylalanine or tryptophan. D genes are given only for firm matches. Size tells how often a clone was seen (once, few, many) or the class of an expanded clone, and some rows leave it out.

13 TRBJ1-3 many TRBV30 . CACDRRAGNTIYF TGTGCCTGTGACCGCAGAGCGGGAAACACCATATATTTT
14 TRBJ2-3 few TRBV6-1 . CASKRGRSTDTQYF TGTGCCAGCAAAAGGGGTAGAAGCACAGATACGCAGTATTTT
15 TRBJ2-5 . TRBV20-1 TRBD2 CSARDGATGGETQYF TGCAGTGCTAGAGATGGGGCGACGGGAGGGGAGACCCAGTACTTC
14 TRBJ1-6 few TRBV5-1 . CASSSGTTNSPLHF TGCGCCAGCAGCTCCGGGACGACCAATTCACCCCTCCACTTT
17 TRBJ2-2 . TRBV5-1 . CASSPGWQLKNTGELFF TGCGCCAGCAGCCCGGGATGGCAGCTGAAGAACACCGGGGAGCTGTTTTTT
16 TRBJ2-1 few TRBV27 . CASSILSQPRSNEQFF TGTGCCAGCAGTATACTCTCTCAACCCCGATCCAATGAGCAGTTCTTC
11 TRBJ2-1 few TRBV29-1 . CSVEDSRPQFF TGCAGCGTTGAAGATTCTCGTCCGCAGTTCTTC
16 TRBJ1-5 few TRBV20-1 TRBD1 CSAAPGTGGPVQPQHF TGCAGTGCTGCACCCGGGACAGGGGGCCCGGTGCAGCCCCAGCATTTT
11 TRBJ2-1 few TRBV29-1 . CSAKGGNEQFF TGCAGCGCCAAAGGGGGGAATGAGCAGTTCTTC
15 TRBJ2-3 many TRBV5-1 . CASSLTGQGADTQYF TGCGCCAGCAGCTTGACCGGGCAGGGAGCAGATACGCAGTATTTT
13 TRBJ1-5 few TRBV19 . CASKADSNQPQHF TGTGCCAGTAAAGCCGATAGCAATCAGCCCCAGCATTTT
14 TRBJ2-7 . TRBV7-8 . CASSYTELTYEQYF TGTGCCAGCAGCTATACTGAACTAACCTACGAGCAGTACTTC
15 TRBJ1-1 many TRBV30 TRBD1 CAWSADRGLATEAFF TGTGCCTGGAGTGCTGACAGGGGTTTAGCCACTGAAGCTTTCTTT
13 TRBJ2-2 few TRBV20-1 . CSAISTNTGELFF TGCAGTGCTATTTCCACGAACACCGGGGAGCTGTTTTTT
14 TRBJ2-2 few TRBV27 . CASSPWGETGELFF TGTGCCAGCAGTCCCTGGGGAGAAACCGGGGAGCTGTTTTTT
17 TRBJ1-6 few TRBV5-5 . CASSPSAGIQTNSPLHF TGTGCCAGCAGCCCGTCCGCAGGGATCCAGACTAATTCACCCCTCCACTTT
20 TRBJ2-7 few TRBV12-3/TRBV12-4 TRBD2 CASSWRGTSGRARIIDEQYF TGTGCCAGCAGTTGGCGGGGGACTAGCGGGAGGGCCCGTATTATTGACGAGCAGTACTTC
14 TRBJ2-1 . TRBV3-1 . CASSPTRLVSEQFF TGTGCCAGCAGCCCAACCAGACTGGTGAGTGAGCAGTTCTTC
14 TRBJ2-7 . TRBV18 . CASSPGTLGREQYF TGTGCCAGCTCACCAGGGACACTGGGGCGCGAGCAGTACTTC
15 TRBJ1-5 . TRBV5-1 . CASSLSTGGNQPQHF TGTGCCAGCAGCTTGTCGACAGGAGGAAATCAGCCCCAGCATTTT
11 TRBJ1-2 many TRBV29-1 . CSVFGQYGYTF TGCAGCGTTTTCGGACAGTATGGCTACACCTTC
11 TRBJ1-1 few TRBV12-3/TRBV12-4 . CASSYPTEAFF TGTGCCAGCAGTTACCCCACTGAAGCTTTCTTT
14 TRBJ1-6 . TRBV5-1 . CASSLGTNRADLHF TGCGCCAGCAGCCTTGGGACGAACCGGGCCGACCTCCACTTT
16 TRBJ2-1 . TRBV20-1 TRBD1 CCARDPGTGLYNEQFF TGCTGTGCTAGAGATCCAGGGACAGGTCTGTACAATGAGCAGTTCTTC
13 TRBJ2-7 few TRBV16 . CASAGEPGYEQYF TGTGCCAGCGCCGGGGAACCAGGGTACGAGCAGTACTTC
15 TRBJ1-5 many TRBV20-1 TRBD1 CSAPPGTGGFQPQHF TGCAGTGCTCCTCCCGGGACAGGGGGGTTTCAGCCCCAGCATTTT
13 TRBJ2-7 many TRBV10-3 . CAISESESHEQYF TGTGCCATCAGTGAGTCTGAGTCCCACGAGCAGTACTTC
15 TRBJ2-7 few TRBV20-1 . CSAREGGGSYYEQYF TGCAGTGCTAGAGAAGGGGGCGGGAGTTACTACGAGCAGTACTTC
13 TRBJ2-7 many TRBV28 . CASSRISPGEQYF TGTGCCAGCAGTAGGATTTCCCCCGGCGAGCAGTACTTC
15 TRBJ1-4 . TRBV20-1 TRBD1 CSAQSPGGANEKLFF TGCAGTGCACAAAGTCCAGGGGGAGCTAATGAAAAACTGTTTTTT
14 TRBJ1-6 few TRBV20-1 . CSARDDPVGSPLHF TGCAGTGCTAGAGATGACCCCGTGGGATCACCCCTCCACTTT
13 TRBJ2-5 . TRBV12-3/TRBV12-4 . CASSPSAQETQYF TGTGCCAGCAGCCCTAGCGCCCAAGAGACCCAGTACTTC
14 TRBJ2-7 few TRBV6-1 . CASSPTRVTYEQYF TGTGCCAGCAGCCCGACCAGGGTCACCTACGAGCAGTACTTC
16 TRBJ2-1 few TRBV7-2 TRBD2 CASSLAGGLAVNEQFF TGTGCCAGCAGCTTAGCAGGAGGTCTAGCGGTGAATGAGCAGTTCTTC
15 TRBJ2-2 few TRBV20-1 . CSARDRVVVTGELFF TGCAGTGCTAGAGATCGAGTAGTGGTAACCGGGGAGCTGTTTTTT
12 TRBJ2-3 few TRBV6-5 . CASRASGDTQYF TGTGCCAGCAGGGCCTCGGGTGATACGCAGTATTTT
15 TRBJ2-3 . TRBV29-1 . CSVDVTGESTDTQYF TGCAGCGTTGATGTAACGGGGGAAAGCACAGATACGCAGTATTTT
12 TRBJ2-3 many TRBV7-2 . CASSLDINTQYF TGTGCCAGCAGCTTAGACATAAATACGCAGTATTTT
15 TRBJ2-7 few TRBV27 . CASSKPGHFSYEQYF TGTGCCAGCAGCAAACCGGGACACTTTTCCTACGAGCAGTACTTC
18 TRBJ1-1 . TRBV2 . CASSPGRIYPRTDTEAFF TGTGCCAGCAGTCCTGGGCGGATCTACCCTCGAACGGACACTGAAGCTTTCTTT
14 TRBJ2-2 few TRBV20-1 TRBD1 CSAQRQGNTGELFF TGCAGTGCCCAGCGACAGGGAAACACCGGGGAGCTGTTTTTT
13 TRBJ2-7 . TRBV10-1 . CASSEVWGREQYF TGCGCCAGCAGTGAGGTCTGGGGACGGGAGCAGTACTTC
12 TRBJ1-1 . TRBV12-3/TRBV12-4 . CASIRTNTEAFF TGTGCCAGCATCCGGACAAACACTGAAGCTTTCTTT
13 TRBJ1-2 . TRBV28 TRBD1 CASFGQDSYGYTF TGTGCCAGTTTTGGACAGGACAGCTATGGCTACACCTTC
12 TRBJ2-1 few TRBV29-1 . CSVGEGFNEQFF TGCAGCGTTGGTGAGGGATTCAATGAGCAGTTCTTC
17 TRBJ2-5 . TRBV10-3 . CAISESGLQGQKQTQYF TGTGCCATCAGTGAGTCTGGACTGCAGGGACAAAAACAGACCCAGTACTTC
14 TRBJ1-1 . TRBV3-1 . CASSFKDGATEAFF TGTGCCAGCAGCTTCAAGGACGGAGCCACTGAAGCTTTCTTT
15 TRBJ1-1 . TRBV14 . CASSQEGRRHTEAFF TGTGCCAGCAGCCAAGAAGGCAGACGGCACACTGAAGCTTTCTTT
14 TRBJ2-5 few TRBV25-1 . CASSVGAYGGTQYF TGTGCCAGCAGTGTAGGCGCATACGGTGGGACCCAGTACTTC